This T cell receptor (beta chain) stems from a study of shared clonotypes between healthy human individuals. Turning to the study itself: Donors were a couple of women and three men aged 18 to 49. General observations from the study: Naive subsets generally had larger estimated richness than memory subsets. Incompleteness in sorted-subset sequencing, despite large depth, was shown by rarefaction.

As regards this clone: What it recognizes is unknown.

Per sorted-subset replicate PCR, input was around 200 ng DNA, representing roughly 30,000 T cell genomes. Profiled with immunoSEQ multiplex PCR; TCRdb holds only in-frame clones, not every one. The sample has 2.5 million or so clones; 85% to 95% are singletons. Germline-derived CDR1 and CDR2 are SNHLY and FYNNEI. This CDR3 is built from 15 residues. The V end lost 3 bases, the J end lost 0 bases, and 9 bases lay between the germline ends. The V and J genes are TRBV2 and TRBJ1-3; D not certain. The sequencing sample was made of naive CD4+ T cells sorted from blood. As to subset: CD45RA+ positively selected. The receptor was derived from a man younger than 35 in good health. The CDR3 region is CASSERRPSGNTIYF. CDR3 bases: TGTGCCAGCAGTGAGAGGCGACCCTCTGGAAACACCATATATTTT.